This T cell receptor (beta chain) was sequenced during a study of molecular identifiers for immune sequencing clone quantification. This clonotype was seen a few times. Its antigen remains unknown. TCRdb analysed the PCR reads with MiXCR anew, one entry per CDR3 protein. The data hold 45,000 to 60,000 distinct CDR3 sequences, with just over 35% observed a single time. General study findings and limits: Clones exceeding 20 RNA copies carried over 99% of effector molecules but under 1% of naive-cell molecules.

Per germline, CDR1 SEHNR and CDR2 FQNEAQ (reference sequence). The ends lost 5 bases at V and 6 bases at J; junction bases unmatched: 5. The CDR3 runs 14 residues. Sequenced material: naive CD8+ T cells from blood, with Jurkat cell RNA spiked in. Noted subset: FACS-sorted CD8+CD4-CCR7+CD45RA+ naive T cells. This clonotype originated in a human donor in good health. Some libraries in this study had Jurkat cell RNA spiked in. The chain joins TRBV7-9 to TRBJ2-7, with 12 positions matching TRBD1. Here the CDR3 DNA reads TGTGCCAGCAGCGTGGGACAGGGGGCGAGCGAGCAGTACTTC. Translating it yields CASSVGQGASEQYF.